One and the same sample provided the 32 T cell receptor beta chains below, sequenced in a study of blood T cell repertoires in COVID-19. The table came from immunoSEQ multiplex PCR; TCRdb's copy has only in-frame clones and leaves some out. Of 150,000 to 200,000 clones detected, about 82% appear once; the ten largest clones hold under 5.5%. Sequencing input: peripheral blood. The receptor source for this set is a woman in her thirties with acute or convalescent COVID-19.

This clone is a singleton in its sample. This sequence joins TRBV27 and TRBJ1-6, with D uncertain. With 2 bases removed from V and 0 bases from J, the gap between germline ends came to 14 bases. From germline, CDR1 is MNHEY and CDR2 SMNVEV (reference sequence). This CDR3 has 18 residues. CDR3 sequence reads: CASSLIPQEGSYNSPLHF. CDR3 in DNA: TGTGCCAGCAGTTTAATCCCCCAGGAGGGCTCCTATAATTCACCCCTCCACTTT.

The genes are TRBV9 and TRBJ1-1; D remains unclear. The germline V gene has CDR1 SGDLS and CDR2 YYNGEE. V shed 1 base and J shed 5 bases, with 21 bases lying between them. The CDR3 runs 17 residues. The CDR3 sequence is CASSVFIPKGVGTEAFF. The DNA of the CDR3 is TGTGCCAGCAGCGTATTTATCCCCAAAGGAGTTGGGACTGAAGCTTTCTTT.

This clone was detected only once. The chain links TRBV4-3 to TRBJ2-7; 10 bases are a match to TRBD2. Per germline, CDR1 LGHNA and CDR2 YSLEER. J was trimmed by 7 bases and V by 0 bases; bases with no gene match: 6. This CDR3 contains 15 residues. Here the CDR3 reads CASSQEPSGSGEQYF. The CDR3 DNA reads TGCGCCAGCAGCCAAGAACCTAGCGGGAGTGGAGAGCAGTACTTC.

This clone has just a few counts. This rearrangement joins TRBV7-9 to TRBJ1-4; D gene unclear. The CDR3 sequence is 13 residues long. Trimming took off 2 bases at V and 8 bases at J, with 9 bases between the two ends. Germline V CDR1 and CDR2: SEHNR, FQNEAQ (reference sequence). The CDR3, as DNA: TGTGCCAGCAGCTTACGTTTGTCCGAAAAACTGTTTTTT. This translates into CASSLRLSEKLFF.

In this sample, this clone turned up many times. The rearrangement links TRBV7-9 to TRBJ2-5, with a possible D match to TRBD1 (5 bases). In germline, CDR1 is SEHNR, CDR2 FQNEAQ (reference sequence). The V gene lost 4 bases and the J gene lost 4 bases, with 10 bases spanning the gap. The length of the CDR3 is 13 residues. CDR3 protein: CASSSRQLETQYF. DNA of the CDR3: TGTGCCAGCAGCTCCCGACAGTTAGAGACCCAGTACTTC. Using reference TRBV7-9 and TRBJ2-5 for the parts outside the CDR3, the full variable domain is DTGVSQNPRHKITKRGQNVTFRCDPISEHNRLYWYRQTLGQGPEFLTYFQNEAQLEKSRLLSDRFSAERPKGSFSTLEIQRTEQGDSAMYLCASSSRQLETQYFGPGTRLLVL.

This chain joins TRBV18 and TRBJ1-5; TRBD1 is a possible D gene (6 bases). V lost 4 bases and J 4 bases, leaving 14 bases between the germline ends. The CDR3 is made up of 15 amino acids. Germline lookup yields CDR1 KGHSH and CDR2 LQKENI. As DNA, the CDR3 is TGTGCCAGCTCACAAGTTCGGCAGGGGAATCAGCCCCAGCATTTT. Amino acids: CASSQVRQGNQPQHF.

This clone was counted between two and nine times. The chain couples TRBV7-6 to TRBJ1-5; D perhaps matches TRBD1 (5 bases). Germline V gene sequence: CDR1 SGHVS, CDR2 FNYEAQ. V was pared by 2 bases and J by 0 bases, with 11 bases between. The CDR3 runs to 16 residues. The CDR3 loop is CASSLSQGNSNQPQHF. The CDR3 nucleotides read TGTGCCAGCAGCTTATCCCAGGGAAATAGCAATCAGCCCCAGCATTTT.

The chain combines TRBV24-1 with TRBJ1-2; the match to TRBD1 covers 7 bases. Per germline, CDR1 KGHDR and CDR2 SFDVKD. The CDR3 is 14 residues long. The J segment lost 2 bases and the V segment lost 5 bases, leaving 4 bases of the junction unmatched. CDR3 nucleotides: TGTGCCACCAGTGCCCCGGGACAGAACTATGGCTACACCTTC. This translates into CATSAPGQNYGYTF.

The V gene is TRBV7-2, the J gene TRBJ1-5; 7 bases agree with TRBD1. This CDR3 has 15 amino acids. The trim removed 1 base at V and 2 bases at J, leaving 2 bases unmatched. Germline V gives CDR1 SGHTA, CDR2 FQGNSA. In DNA form, the CDR3 reads TGTGCCAGCAGCTTAGTTACAGGGGGCAATCAGCCCCAGCATTTT. Encoded protein: CASSLVTGGNQPQHF.

This sequence joins TRBV5-1 and TRBJ2-3; TRBD1 aligns across 7 bases. The germline V gene has CDR1 SGHRS and CDR2 YFSETQ. This CDR3 region has 14 residues. V trimming: 4 bases; J trimming: 2 bases; junction bases outside the gene matches: 4. The CDR3 DNA reads TGCGCCAGCAGCCCCGGGACAGACACAGATACGCAGTATTTT. It specifies CASSPGTDTDTQYF.

The gene calls are TRBV5-1 and TRBJ2-2; TRBD2 matches at 8 bases. The germline gives CDR1 SGHRS, CDR2 YFSETQ. V dropped 6 bases and J dropped 1; count of bases not matched to a gene: 11. The CDR3 is 17 residues long. The CDR3 DNA is TGCGCCAGCACCTCTTTAGCGGGGATTATGAACACCGGGGAGCTGTTTTTT. Translated, it gives CASTSLAGIMNTGELFF.

The chain has TRBV25-1 and TRBJ1-1; possibly TRBD1 for D (6 bases). V was clipped by 2 bases and J by 8 bases, with 15 bases between them. There are 14 residues in the CDR3. Germline CDR1 and CDR2: MGHDK and SYGVNS. The CDR3 region has the DNA TGTGCCAGCAGTGAAGTTGGCGCGAGGGGGGAAGCTTTCTTT. As protein: CASSEVGARGEAFF.

This chain uses TRBV18 with TRBJ1-1; D gene ambiguous. This CDR3 spans 13 amino acids. CDR1 is KGHSH, CDR2 LQKENI, per germline. V lost 0 bases and J lost 9, with 11 bases in between. CDR3 amino acids: CASSPPLSNQAFF. CDR3 coding DNA: TGTGCCAGCTCACCACCACTCTCGAATCAAGCTTTCTTT.

The chain joins TRBV18 to TRBJ2-7; 8 nucleotides align to TRBD1. From germline, CDR1 is KGHSH and CDR2 LQKENI. With V trimmed by 3 bases and J by 6 bases, 10 bases remained unmatched. The CDR3 extends over 15 amino acids. This chain's CDR3 is CASSPGGDRGGEQYF. The CDR3 region has the DNA TGTGCCAGCTCACCGGGGGGCGACAGGGGCGGCGAGCAGTACTTC.

V and J are TRBV6-5 and TRBJ1-3; D remains unclear. The germline gives CDR1 MNHEY, CDR2 SVGAGI. CDR3 length: 16 amino acids. V was pared by 0 bases and J by 0 bases, with 9 bases between. The CDR3 DNA sequence: TGTGCCAGCAGTTACTCACAGTTGCACTCTGGAAACACCATATATTTT. Translating it yields CASSYSQLHSGNTIYF.

This clone was detected only once. In the same sample, other DNA sequences code for this CDR3. V is TRBV7-2 and J is TRBJ1-2, with 7 bases fitting TRBD1. Germline V gene lookup returns CDR1 SGHTA and CDR2 FQGNSA. J was trimmed by 3 bases and V by 5 bases; bases with no gene match: 3. The CDR3 extends over 13 amino acids. The CDR3 DNA follows: TGTGCCAGCAGCCCAGACAGGGACTATGGCTACACCTTC. It encodes CASSPDRDYGYTF.

The CDR3 region has the DNA TGTGCCACCAGTGACCCCCGACGTGGGGGCCAGAATGAAAAACTGTTTTTT. This gives the protein CATSDPRRGGQNEKLFF. The chain employs TRBV24-1 and TRBJ1-4; D perhaps matches TRBD1 (6 bases). Germline CDR1 KGHDR, CDR2 SFDVKD. This CDR3 spans 17 amino acids. Trimming pared 4 bases from V and 5 bases from J, leaving 19 bases between.

The chain employs TRBV28 and TRBJ2-7, with 7 bases matching TRBD1. After removal of 3 bases from V and 4 bases from J, the junction contained 15 bases not matched to a gene. The length of the CDR3 is 17 residues. The germline V gene has CDR1 MDHEN and CDR2 SYDVKM. As DNA, the CDR3 is TGTGCCAGCAGTTTTATTATTGGGGACAGAGGATCATACGAGCAGTACTTC. Protein sequence: CASSFIIGDRGSYEQYF.

This chain links TRBV2 with TRBJ1-2; 10 positions agree with TRBD1. Germline lookup yields CDR1 SNHLY and CDR2 FYNNEI. This CDR3 comprises 15 residues. The V gene end was trimmed by 3 bases and the J gene end by 7 bases; junction bases not matched to a gene: 8. The CDR3: CASSDRRQGAGGYTF. The CDR3 coding sequence is TGTGCCAGCAGTGATCGGCGACAGGGGGCGGGTGGCTACACCTTC.

This clone has a single count. The chain carries TRBV7-2 and TRBJ2-2; 8 bases are shared with TRBD1. From germline, CDR1 is SGHTA and CDR2 FQGNSA. This CDR3 region has 15 residues. Unmatched junction bases numbered 6, after V lost 2 bases and J lost 7 bases. CDR3 in DNA: TGTGCCAGCAGCTTATGGCAGGGGGCGGGCGGGGAGCTGTTTTTT. It is translated as CASSLWQGAGGELFF.

The rearrangement links TRBV9 to TRBJ1-1; 7 nucleotides line up with TRBD1. The germline V gene encodes CDR1 SGDLS and CDR2 YYNGEE. The trim removed 5 bases at V and 4 bases at J, leaving 8 bases unmatched. CDR3 length: 14 residues. In nucleotides, the CDR3 is TGTGCCAGCAGTTTAAAAACAGGGGCCACTGAAGCTTTCTTT. Encoded protein: CASSLKTGATEAFF.

V gene TRBV12-3 or TRBV12-4 combines with J gene TRBJ1-5, with D hard to call. V lost 5 bases and J lost 6, with 8 bases in between. This CDR3 has 12 amino acids. CDR3 DNA: TGTGCCAGCAGTCGTTTCGGTCAGCCCCAGCATTTT. As protein: CASSRFGQPQHF.

This clone was counted once. The CDR3 sequence: CASSLDSDTQYF. DNA for the CDR3: TGTGCCAGCAGCTTAGACTCTGATACGCAGTATTTT. This chain uses TRBV7-2 with TRBJ2-3; no clear D gene. V lost 1 base to trimming and J lost 6 bases, with 5 bases between them. CDR1 is SGHTA and CDR2 is FQGNSA in the germline V gene. This CDR3 region has 12 residues.

The chain is built from TRBV9 and TRBJ1-4; weak D call: TRBD1 (6 bases). CDR1 and CDR2 (germline): SGDLS, YYNGEE. V gave up 0 bases and J gave up 7 bases, with 16 bases separating them. The CDR3 totals 16 residues. CDR3 region: CASSVGDTPRVEKLFF. For the CDR3, the DNA is TGTGCCAGCAGCGTAGGGGACACCCCCCGGGTTGAAAAACTGTTTTTT.

The chain uses TRBV6-2 or TRBV6-3 and TRBJ1-1; D not certain. The CDR3 runs 13 residues. Germline values: CDR1 MNHEY, CDR2 SVGEGT. The germline V and J ends were trimmed by 0 bases and 4 bases, with 6 bases remaining between them. The CDR3 bases are TGTGCCAGCAGTTACTCTGAGGCCACTGAAGCTTTCTTT. Protein: CASSYSEATEAFF.

This chain connects TRBV6-5 to TRBJ2-7; D ambiguous. V was cut by 7 bases and J by 6 bases, with 13 bases left in between. Germline CDR1 reads MNHEY; CDR2 reads SVGAGI. The CDR3 sequence is 12 residues long. In DNA, the CDR3 is TGTGCCAGCACATATAGTCCCTCCGAGCAGTACTTC. This encodes CASTYSPSEQYF.

The chain recombines TRBV28 with TRBJ1-5; no clear D gene. The CDR3 contains 13 residues. Looked up from germline, CDR1 is MDHEN and CDR2 is SYDVKM. Trimming pared 6 bases from V and 3 bases from J, leaving 9 bases between. The CDR3 is CASSDTHNQPQHF. CDR3 nucleotides: TGTGCCAGCAGCGACACTCACAATCAGCCCCAGCATTTT.

The V gene is TRBV2, the J gene TRBJ1-4; 8 bases are shared with TRBD1. The CDR3 spans 14 residues. Germline V gene lookup returns CDR1 SNHLY and CDR2 FYNNEI. The V and J ends lost 6 bases and 7 bases, in that order; junction bases with no gene match: 7. The CDR3 sequence: CASRPGGGGEKLFF. The CDR3 DNA reads as TGTGCCAGCAGGCCAGGGGGCGGTGGTGAAAAACTGTTTTTT.

This chain uses TRBV7-9 with TRBJ2-3; D remains ambiguous. Germline-derived CDR1 and CDR2 are SEHNR and FQNEAQ (reference sequence). The CDR3 totals 13 residues. The V end lost 7 bases, the J end lost 11 bases, and 19 bases lay between the germline ends. The CDR3 nucleotides read TGTGCCAGCACTCTAGACGCCCATCCCTTGCAGTATTTT. Protein product: CASTLDAHPLQYF.

The V and J genes are TRBV5-6 and TRBJ2-7, with 7 bases identical to TRBD1. The length of the CDR3 is 17 residues. Germline V lookup: CDR1 SGHDT, CDR2 YYEEEE. Unmatched junction bases numbered 13, after V lost 3 bases and J lost 1 base. The CDR3 DNA sequence: TGTGCCAGCAGCTCCTACCCGGGACAGAAAAAATCCTACGAGCAGTACTTC. Translating gives CASSSYPGQKKSYEQYF. Based on the CDR3 plus reference TRBV5-6 and TRBJ2-7, the full variable domain is DAGVTQSPTHLIKTRGQQVTLRCSPKSGHDTVSWYQQALGQGPQFIFQYYEEEERQRGNFPDRFSGHQFPNYSSELNVNALLLGDSALYLCASSSYPGQKKSYEQYFGPGTRLTVT.

The V call is TRBV7-9, the J call TRBJ2-7; 9 nucleotides agree with TRBD2. Germline V CDR1 and CDR2: SEHNR, FQNEAQ (reference sequence). CDR3 length equals 16 residues. Trimming removed 5 bases from V and 1 base from J; junction bases left unmatched: 9. In nucleotides, the CDR3 is TGTGCCAGCAGCGCCCCCCCTAGCGGGGTTTCCTACGAGCAGTACTTC. Encoded protein: CASSAPPSGVSYEQYF.

V and J are TRBV7-6 and TRBJ2-1; 9 bases match TRBD1. The CDR3 covers 15 residues. CDR1 and CDR2 from the germline V gene are SGHVS and FNYEAQ. V lost 2 bases and J lost 6; bases outside the gene matches: 5. The CDR3 is CASSLKRDRVNEQFF. The CDR3 DNA reads as TGTGCCAGCAGCTTAAAACGGGACAGGGTCAATGAGCAGTTCTTC.